One sample yielded the 11 T cell receptor beta chains listed below, sequenced in a study of blood T cell repertoires in COVID-19. Only in-frame clones appear in the TCRdb table, and some are missing; sequencing was by immunoSEQ multiplex PCR. The table records 270,000 or so clones, around 90% of them present only once. The source material was peripheral blood. These receptors were collected from a woman aged 60 to 75 with COVID-19, enrolled during active disease.

This chain links TRBV7-3 with TRBJ1-1; D possibly corresponds to TRBD1 (5 bases). CDR1 is SGHTA and CDR2 is FQGTGA in the germline V gene. CDR3 length equals 14 residues. V lost 5 bases to trimming and J lost 1 base, with 11 bases between them. The CDR3 nucleotides are TGTGCCAGCAGCCCAGACAGTACGAACACTGAAGCTTTCTTT. Translated: CASSPDSTNTEAFF.

The chain carries TRBV19 and TRBJ1-5, with TRBD1 matching over 7 bases. Germline V gene data show CDR1 as LNHDA and CDR2 as SQIVND (reference sequence). The trim removed 3 bases at V and 3 bases at J, leaving 5 bases unmatched. The CDR3 is 15 residues long. The CDR3 coding sequence is TGTGCCAGTAGTATCCGGGGACAGACCAATCAGCCCCAGCATTTT. Protein: CASSIRGQTNQPQHF.

The rearrangement uses TRBV27 and TRBJ1-3; 10 positions match TRBD1. This CDR3 region has 15 residues. The V gene end was trimmed by 6 bases and the J gene end by 3 bases; junction bases not matched to a gene: 5. Germline loops: CDR1 MNHEY, CDR2 SMNVEV (reference sequence). The chain's CDR3 is CASSRQGAFGNTIYF. The CDR3 DNA reads as TGTGCCAGCAGCCGACAGGGGGCGTTTGGAAACACCATATATTTT.

The rearrangement joins TRBV18 to TRBJ1-2, with TRBD1 matching 12 bases. V shed 6 bases and J 9 bases; nucleotides not matched to a gene: 11. The CDR3 is 15 residues long. The germline V gene has CDR1 KGHSH and CDR2 LQKENI. CDR3 nucleotides: TGTGCCAGCTCGAACCCGGGACAGGGGGCAAGTAGCTACACCTTC. Protein sequence: CASSNPGQGASSYTF. The full variable domain, with the rest looked up from reference TRBV18 and TRBJ1-2, is NAGVMQNPRHLVRRRGQEARLRCSPMKGHSHVYWYRQLPEEGLKFMVYLQKENIIDESGMPKERFSAEFPKEGPSILRIQQVVRGDSAAYFCASSNPGQGASSYTFGSGTRLTVV.

J is TRBJ1-2 and V is TRBV3-1 (or the pseudogene TRBV3-2), with 12 bases that match TRBD1. The trim removed 3 bases at V and 2 bases at J, leaving 4 bases unmatched. The CDR3 consists of 16 residues. The V gene's germline CDR1 is LGHDT and CDR2 YNNKEL (reference sequence). CDR3 in amino acids: CASSQGQGARNYGYTF. CDR3 nucleotide sequence: TGTGCCAGCAGCCAGGGACAGGGGGCTCGAAACTATGGCTACACCTTC.

The chain links TRBV20-1 to TRBJ2-1; no clear D. Trimming took 3 bases from V and 4 from J, leaving 13 bases between them. Germline lookup yields CDR1 DFQATT and CDR2 SNEGSKA (reference sequence). This CDR3 has 14 residues. CDR3 sequence (DNA): TGCAGTGCTAGTTTTCAGGATGCTTACAATGAGCAGTTCTTC. Translation gives CSASFQDAYNEQFF.

The chain is built from TRBV6-5 and TRBJ1-2; possible D gene TRBD1, 6 bases. CDR1 and CDR2 (germline): MNHEY, SVGAGI. V lost 3 bases to trimming and J lost 2 bases, with 10 bases between them. The CDR3 has 14 residues. The CDR3 reads CASSYGQMNYGYTF. In nucleotides, the CDR3 is TGTGCCAGCAGTTATGGACAGATGAACTATGGCTACACCTTC.

The V and J genes are TRBV3-1 (or the pseudogene TRBV3-2) and TRBJ1-2; D is unclear. The CDR3 has 13 amino acids. The germline gives CDR1 LGHDT, CDR2 YNNKEL (reference sequence). Trimming pared 0 bases from V and 5 bases from J, leaving 7 bases between. The chain's CDR3 is CASSQEVRYGYTF. The CDR3 nucleotides read TGTGCCAGCAGCCAAGAAGTGAGGTATGGCTACACCTTC.

Regarding this clone: It is likely a read error, because the conserved phenylalanine at the end of the CDR3 is missing. Because the CDR3's place on the DNA is in doubt, the DNA is left out and the CDR3 is given as listed by TCRdb. The CDR3: CASSHTDRGGI. The chain has TRBV23-1 and TRBJ1-2; the table's D call, TRBD1, was not checked against the DNA. Being an ORF, TRBV23-1 has a function that is uncertain. The CDR3 comprises 11 residues, both ends counted.

This clone was detected only once. The chain couples TRBV7-2 to TRBJ2-2; tentatively, D is TRBD1 (5 bases). V was trimmed by 5 bases and J by 5 bases, leaving 12 bases between them. CDR3 size: 14 residues. Germline V lookup: CDR1 SGHTA, CDR2 FQGNSA. CDR3 amino acids: CASSPRQRTGELFF. CDR3 in DNA: TGTGCCAGCAGCCCCCGACAGAGGACCGGGGAGCTGTTTTTT. Variable domain in full (rest from reference TRBV7-2 and TRBJ2-2): GAGVSQSPSNKVTEKGKDVELRCDPISGHTALYWYRQSLGQGLEFLIYFQGNSAPDKSGLPSDRFSAERTGGSVSTLTIQRTQQEDSAVYLCASSPRQRTGELFFGEGSRLTVL.

This clone came up once. The genes are TRBV3-1 (or the pseudogene TRBV3-2) and TRBJ2-7; 7 positions agree with TRBD1. Trimming took 4 bases from V and 0 from J; bases not matched to a gene: 6. Germline V gene data show CDR1 as LGHDT and CDR2 as YNNKEL (reference sequence). The CDR3 sequence is 15 residues long. Written as DNA, the CDR3 is TGTGCCAGCAGCCCTCGGACAGGTAGCTCCTACGAGCAGTACTTC. Translation gives CASSPRTGSSYEQYF.